The present TCR beta chain was sequenced within a study of post-analysis software for immune sequencing data. The study's findings and limits: The five TRBV segments detected at higher frequency in patients than in controls included TRBV5-6, TRBV5-1 and TRBV20-1.

In regard to this clonotype: Its antigen remains unidentified.

Unique molecular identifiers had been added to the TCR beta cDNA libraries. Using its own MiXCR run on the PCR reads, TCRdb lists one record per CDR3 protein. The table shows roughly 580,000 distinct CDR3 sequences, with roughly 46% occurring only once. The CDR3 totals 14 residues. V lost 3 bases and J 4 bases, leaving 10 bases between the germline ends. The chain carries TRBV12-3 or TRBV12-4 and TRBJ2-1, with D unclear. This TCR derives from a girl aged 5-17 years with multiple sclerosis. Material: blood. The CDR3 spells CASSFGREYNEQFF. CDR3 nucleotides: TGTGCCAGCAGTTTTGGTCGCGAGTACAATGAGCAGTTCTTC.